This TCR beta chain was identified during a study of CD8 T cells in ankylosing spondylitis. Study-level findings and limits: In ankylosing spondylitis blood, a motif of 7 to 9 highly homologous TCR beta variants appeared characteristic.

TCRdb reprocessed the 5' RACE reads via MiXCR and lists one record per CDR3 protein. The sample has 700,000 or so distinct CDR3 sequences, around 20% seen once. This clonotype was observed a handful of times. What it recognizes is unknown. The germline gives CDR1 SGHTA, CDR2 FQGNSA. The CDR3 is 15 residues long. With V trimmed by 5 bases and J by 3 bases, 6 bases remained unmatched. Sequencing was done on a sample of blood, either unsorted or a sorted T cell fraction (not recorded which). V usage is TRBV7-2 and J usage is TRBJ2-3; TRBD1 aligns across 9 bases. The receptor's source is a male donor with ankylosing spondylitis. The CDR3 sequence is CASSPQGQGTDTQYF. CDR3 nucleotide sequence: TGTGCCAGCAGCCCCCAGGGACAGGGAACAGATACGCAGTATTTT.